This T cell receptor (beta chain) is from a study of shared clonotypes between healthy human individuals. General study results and limits: Rarefaction analysis demonstrated incomplete sorted-subset sequencing notwithstanding large depth. Memory subsets had estimated richness that was generally smaller than that of naive subsets.

Clones were sequenced by immunoSEQ multiplex PCR, and TCRdb holds only the in-frame ones, with some missing. Found here are about 2.1 million clones, just under 95% of them singletons; the top ten hold less than 2%. The CDR3 has 14 residues. Trimming took off 3 bases at V and 3 bases at J, with 12 bases between the two ends. Germline-derived CDR1 and CDR2 are SGDLS and YYNGEE. Naivety among CD8 cells was defined by CD45RO negativity and positive CCR7 selection, thereby excluding terminally differentiated effector memory CD45RA+ cells. In regard to this clone: What it recognizes is unknown.

The receptor's source is a young man in good health. Some clones in this sample may be carry-over from other donors' samples. Sequencing used naive CD8+ T cells from PBMCs. The chain carries TRBV9 and TRBJ2-5; D not certain. CDR3 bases: TGTGCCAGCAGCGCTTACGCTAGAGAAGAGACCCAGTACTTC. Encoded protein: CASSAYAREETQYF.